The rows below give T cell receptor beta chains drawn from one sample of a study of OX40 agonist ivuxolimab in advanced cancers. Generated by immunoSEQ multiplex PCR, the TCRdb table keeps only in-frame clones and is missing some. The data hold under 25,000 clones, with more than 60% observed a single time. Sequences were derived from CD4+ or CD8+ T cells sorted from blood, sampled in a trial of the OX40 agonist ivuxolimab. The source is an adult with an advanced solid tumor such as melanoma, head and neck, liver or kidney cancer. CDR3s include the opening cysteine and the closing phenylalanine or tryptophan. A D gene is named only where the DNA matches it firmly. Size is stated for part of the rows, as once, few or many counts, or as a class when the clone is expanded.

j_call v_call d_call clone_size cdr3_nt cdr3_aa
TRBJ1-1 TRBV6-5 NA once TGTGCCAGCAGTAGTCAGGCTGGATCGGAAGCTTTCTTT CASSSQAGSEAFF
TRBJ2-7 TRBV7-9 TRBD1 NA TGTGCCAGCAGCGTAGAGAACAGGGGCGAGCAGTACTTC CASSVENRGEQYF
TRBJ1-3 TRBV19 NA NA TGTGCCAGTACCCCGGGACACCAAACTCTCGGAAACACCATATATTTT CASTPGHQTLGNTIYF
TRBJ2-3 TRBV6-5 TRBD1 once TGTGCCAGCAGTTCAAGGACAGGAGGTAGCACAGATACGCAGTATTTT CASSSRTGGSTDTQYF
TRBJ2-5 TRBV19 TRBD1 medium-sized TGTGCCAGTAGGAGCGACAGGGCGTCGAAGACCCAGTACTTC CASRSDRASKTQYF
TRBJ1-4 TRBV27 NA NA TGTGCCAGCAGTGCTCACAGGGTTACTAATGAAAAACTGTTTTTT CASSAHRVTNEKLFF
TRBJ2-7 TRBV2 NA NA TGTGCCAGCAGTGGTGGGGTGGTGGCTATTTTCTACGAGCAGTACTTC CASSGGVVAIFYEQYF
TRBJ2-1 TRBV5-8 NA NA TGTGCCAGCAGCTTGGGCTTATCCAACAATGAGCAGTTCTTC CASSLGLSNNEQFF
TRBJ2-3 TRBV4-3 NA NA TGCGCCAGCAGCCAAGAGTTGGCGAGCACAGATACGCAGTATTTT CASSQELASTDTQYF
TRBJ2-1 TRBV6-5 NA NA TGTGCCAGCAGCCCCATCGCCCCCTACAATGAGCAGTTCTTC CASSPIAPYNEQFF
TRBJ1-1 TRBV2 NA NA TGTGCCAACCAGTTCCGACAGGCAAACACTGAAGCTTTCTTT CANQFRQANTEAFF
TRBJ2-5 TRBV4-1 NA NA TGCGCCAGCAGCCAAGAACCGACACCCCAAGAGACCCAGTACTTC CASSQEPTPQETQYF
TRBJ2-1 TRBV9 NA NA TGTGCCAGCAGCGAGGACAGCTACAATGAGCAGTTCTTC CASSEDSYNEQFF
TRBJ1-6 TRBV4-3 NA NA TGCGCCAGCAGCCACGCTAGAGGGGATAATTCACCCCTCCACTTT CASSHARGDNSPLHF
TRBJ2-7 TRBV9 NA NA TGTGCCAGCAGCGTAGAAAGGACCCCCTACGAGCAGTACTTC CASSVERTPYEQYF
TRBJ1-1 TRBV27 NA NA TGTGCCAGCAGTTTAGGTTCGGGCATGAACACTGAAGCTTTCTTT CASSLGSGMNTEAFF
TRBJ2-2 TRBV19 TRBD2 once TGTGCCGCCGGGGGAGGGTTGGACCCCATCGGGGAGCTGTTTTTT CAAGGGLDPIGELFF
TRBJ1-4 TRBV27 NA NA TGTGCCAGCAGTTTATCGAACAACTGGCGTGAAAAACTGTTTTTT CASSLSNNWREKLFF
TRBJ2-1 TRBV13 TRBD2 NA TGTGCCAGCAGCTTATGGAGGTCACTAGCGGGGACCTCCGATGAGCAGTTCTTC CASSLWRSLAGTSDEQFF
TRBJ1-2 TRBV7-9 NA NA TGTGCCAGCAGCTTAGCGACAGAGTTATACTATGGCTACACCTTC CASSLATELYYGYTF
TRBJ2-1 TRBV15 NA NA TGTGCCACCAGCAGAGACCCTGAGTTGAGGGTCAATGAGCAGTTCTTC CATSRDPELRVNEQFF
TRBJ2-7 TRBV15 NA NA TGTGCCACCAGCAGAGATTTAGGGGGGCAATACGAGCAGTACTTC CATSRDLGGQYEQYF
TRBJ2-7 TRBV4-2 TRBD2 NA TGTGCCAGCAGCCAAGCTCTAGCGGGAGAAGTCGACGAGCAGTACTTC CASSQALAGEVDEQYF
TRBJ2-3 TRBV7-9 NA NA TGTGCCAGCAGCTCCCCGCGGGGTACAGATACGCAGTATTTT CASSSPRGTDTQYF
TRBJ2-3 TRBV23-1 TRBD1 once TGCGCCAGCTGTCGACAGGGGGCGCATCAAGATACGCAGTATTTT CASCRQGAHQDTQYF
TRBJ2-3 TRBV10-1 TRBD1 NA TGCGCCAGCCAGGGGACAGTCACAGATACGCAGTATTTT CASQGTVTDTQYF
TRBJ2-5 TRBV7-9 NA once TGTGCCAGCAGCCAAGAGACCCAGTACTTC CASSQETQYF
TRBJ2-7 TRBV5-1 TRBD1 NA TGCGCCAGCAGCACGGGACAGGGCCTACTCTCCTACGAGCAGTACTTC CASSTGQGLLSYEQYF
TRBJ1-3 TRBV7-9 NA NA TGTGCCAGCAGCTTACCAGGGCCGGGAAGCTCTGGAAACACCATATATTTT CASSLPGPGSSGNTIYF
TRBJ1-1 TRBV19 NA few TGTGCCAGTAGCTTACAGGGTGGAGCTGAAGCTTTCTTT CASSLQGGAEAFF
TRBJ2-7 TRBV11-2 TRBD1 NA TGTGCCAGCAGCGGACCGGGACAGACCGAGCAGTACTTC CASSGPGQTEQYF
TRBJ1-1 TRBV7-8 NA NA TGTGCCAGCAGCTCCCCCAGAGAAATGAACACTGAAGCTTTCTTT CASSSPREMNTEAFF
TRBJ2-1 TRBV7-6 TRBD2 NA TGTGCCAGCAGCAGGCGGACTAGCTCGGATAATGAGCAGTTCTTC CASSRRTSSDNEQFF
TRBJ2-7 TRBV7-9 TRBD2 NA TGTGCCAGCAGCTTAGAGGCAGCCAAGACTAGCGGGACGTATGAGCAGTACTTC CASSLEAAKTSGTYEQYF
TRBJ1-1 TRBV7-3 NA NA TGTGCCAGCAGCCCTATACCGACAGTCCTTGGTGAAGCTTTCTTT CASSPIPTVLGEAFF
TRBJ1-1 TRBV15 TRBD1 NA TGTGCCACCACCCAGGGGGGCCCAGCTTTCTTT CATTQGGPAFF
TRBJ1-2 TRBV4-1 NA NA TGCGCCAGCAGCCAAGAGCCCCTCGCGGGGGGCTACACCTTC CASSQEPLAGGYTF
TRBJ2-7 TRBV28 TRBD2 NA TGTGCCAGCACCGACCTAGCGGGAGTGGGTGAGCAGTACTTC CASTDLAGVGEQYF
TRBJ2-1 TRBV7-9 TRBD2 NA TGTGCCAGCAGCTTAGCGCGGGCGGGAGGTGGGAATGAGCAGTTCTTC CASSLARAGGGNEQFF
TRBJ1-2 TRBV2 NA NA TGTGCCAGCAGTAATGGGGCCAACTATGGCTACACCTTC CASSNGANYGYTF
TRBJ2-7 TRBV27 NA few TGTGCCAGCAGCCCATCACCAGGACAAGTTTCCTCCTACGAGCAGTACTTC CASSPSPGQVSSYEQYF
TRBJ2-1 TRBV9 NA NA TGTGCCAGCAGCTATGCTATTGAGCAGTTCTTC CASSYAIEQFF
TRBJ1-2 TRBV5-4 NA once TGTGCCAGCAGCTTGGCGGTCCCGGCGAGAGATAACTATGGCTACACCTTC CASSLAVPARDNYGYTF
TRBJ2-5 TRBV28 NA NA TGTGCCAGCAGTTTCGGGGACCCCTTCCAAGAGACCCAGTACTTC CASSFGDPFQETQYF
TRBJ1-5 TRBV19 NA NA TGTGCCAGTAGTCCTCACCCGAGCGGGGATAATCAGCCCCAGCATTTT CASSPHPSGDNQPQHF
TRBJ2-7 TRBV2 NA NA TGTGCCAGCAGTGAAGGGGCCTTCGCGGTAGGAAAATACGAGCAGTACTTC CASSEGAFAVGKYEQYF
TRBJ2-2 TRBV7-8 NA NA TGTGCCAGCAGCTCAATCACCGGGGAGCTGTTTTTT CASSSITGELFF
TRBJ2-1 TRBV4-3 TRBD2 few TGCGCCAGCAGCCCGGGAGGCAGGGTCAATGAGCAGTTCTTC CASSPGGRVNEQFF
TRBJ1-5 TRBV4-1 NA NA TGCGCCAGCAGCCAAGACACAGGGAGCCATCAGCCCCAGCATTTT CASSQDTGSHQPQHF
TRBJ2-7 TRBV7-6 NA NA TGTGCCAGCAGCTTAGCGGGTCCTTCCTACGAGCAGTACTTC CASSLAGPSYEQYF
TRBJ1-3 TRBV28 NA NA TGTGCCAGCAGTTCCTACCTACAGGGATCAGTAAACACCATATATTTT CASSSYLQGSVNTIYF
TRBJ1-1 TRBV15 NA few TGTGCCACCAGCTTACTTCTAGGCGCGAACACTGAAGCTTTCTTT CATSLLLGANTEAFF
TRBJ2-7 TRBV6-5 TRBD1 once TGTGCCAGCAGCTTACAGGGGGCGATTAGCGAGCAGTACTTC CASSLQGAISEQYF
TRBJ1-5 TRBV27 TRBD1 NA TGTGCCAGCAGTCCCGGACAGGGGACTTTGCCCCAGCATTTT CASSPGQGTLPQHF